Listed below are T cell receptor beta chains from one sample, sequenced in a study of T cell changes during pregnancy in multiple sclerosis. Some clones are missing from TCRdb's copy, which holds only in-frame ones; the method was immunoSEQ multiplex PCR. The profile covers around 80,000 clones, with 94% appearing a single time and around 0.97% taken by the ten largest. Source: peripheral blood, taken in the second trimester of pregnancy. The receptor set was obtained from a female donor in good health, enrolled as a control in a pregnancy study. CDR3s include the opening cysteine and the closing phenylalanine or tryptophan. The D gene is left open where the match is weak. Clone size is shown for a subset of rows, as once, few, many or a class of expanded clone.

TRBJ1-5 TRBV25-1 15 . . CVRPGIPLSNQPQHF TGTGTCCGCCCCGGGATCCCACTTAGCAATCAGCCCCAGCATTTT
TRBJ2-5 TRBV28 10 . . CASGRETQYF TGTGCCAGCGGTAGAGAGACCCAGTACTTC
TRBJ2-7 TRBV28 14 . . CASSLALESHEQYF TGTGCCAGCAGTTTAGCGCTAGAATCCCACGAGCAGTACTTC
TRBJ2-2 TRBV5-6 16 . TRBD2 CASSPGLAGDTGELFF TGTGCCAGCAGCCCCGGACTAGCGGGGGACACCGGGGAGCTGTTTTTT
TRBJ1-4 TRBV2 13 . . CASRQASNEKLFF TGTGCCAGTAGACAGGCCTCGAATGAAAAACTGTTTTTT
TRBJ2-7 TRBV29-1 12 . . CSGLTPPNEQYF TGCAGTGGACTGACACCTCCCAACGAGCAGTACTTC
TRBJ2-1 TRBV7-9 15 . . CASSRTTSSYNEQFF TGTGCCAGCAGCCGTACTACGAGCTCCTACAATGAGCAGTTCTTC
TRBJ2-6 TRBV5-1 15 . . CASSTGDSGANVLTF TGCGCCAGCAGCACAGGAGACTCTGGGGCCAACGTCCTGACTTTC
TRBJ2-1 TRBV5-1 16 . TRBD2 CASSPGLAGGYNEQFF TGCGCCAGCAGCCCGGGACTAGCGGGAGGGTACAATGAGCAGTTCTTC
TRBJ2-1 TRBV25-1 15 once . CASTALGGNSNEQFF TGTGCCAGCACCGCCTTAGGCGGGAATAGCAATGAGCAGTTCTTC
TRBJ2-3 TRBV5-1 17 . TRBD2 CASSRGRGKRDEDTQYF TGCGCCAGCAGCCGTGGGCGCGGCAAGCGGGACGAAGATACGCAGTATTTT
TRBJ1-1 TRBV28 17 . . CASSLSYSRTMNTEAFF TGTGCCAGCAGTTTATCATACTCCAGAACTATGAACACTGAAGCTTTCTTT
TRBJ1-5 TRBV28 15 . . CASSLQQGYNQPQHF TGTGCCAGCAGTTTACAACAGGGCTACAATCAGCCCCAGCATTTT
TRBJ2-7 TRBV29-1 11 once TRBD1 CSVDFGQAQHF TGCAGCGTTGATTTCGGACAGGCCCAGCACTTC
TRBJ1-5 TRBV19 14 . . CASSGRGADQPQHF TGTGCCAGTAGCGGGCGGGGGGCGGATCAGCCCCAGCATTTT
TRBJ1-1 TRBV7-9 13 . . CASSFPETAEAFF TGTGCCAGCAGCTTCCCGGAGACAGCCGAAGCTTTCTTT
TRBJ2-7 TRBV23-1 20 . . CASSQFRTERYHSERIEQYF TGCGCCAGCAGTCAATTTCGGACTGAGAGATACCATTCTGAACGGATAGAGCAGTACTTC
TRBJ1-1 TRBV6-1 15 . . CASSEDQGRNTEAFF TGTGCCAGCAGTGAAGATCAGGGAAGGAACACTGAAGCTTTCTTT
TRBJ2-4 TRBV9 17 . TRBD1 CASSRTGTGGVGDIQYF TGTGCCAGCAGTCGTACCGGGACAGGGGGCGTAGGGGACATTCAGTACTTC
TRBJ2-2 TRBV7-9 15 . TRBD1 CASSLPGTGDGELFF TGTGCCAGCAGCTTACCCGGGACAGGGGACGGGGAGCTGTTTTTT
TRBJ2-7 TRBV7-2 17 . TRBD2 CASSLVSGTSGSYEQYF TGTGCCAGCAGCTTAGTATCTGGGACTAGCGGTTCCTACGAGCAGTACTTC
TRBJ2-7 TRBV15 18 . TRBD1 CATSRDWQGARNSYEQYF TGTGCCACCAGCAGAGATTGGCAGGGGGCGCGAAATTCCTACGAGCAGTACTTC
TRBJ2-6 TRBV28 16 . TRBD2 CASSSPGGTGANVLTF TGTGCCAGCAGCTCCCCGGGAGGGACTGGGGCCAACGTCCTGACTTTC
TRBJ2-1 TRBV2 15 few TRBD1 CASTLGQGGHNEQFF TGTGCCAGCACTCTGGGACAGGGGGGACACAATGAGCAGTTCTTC
TRBJ2-3 TRBV15 17 . . CATSRTNQGRVGDTQYF TGTGCCACCAGCAGAACGAACCAGGGGCGGGTGGGAGATACGCAGTATTTT
TRBJ2-5 TRBV7-2 13 once . CASSSRGRETQYF TGTGCCAGCAGCTCCAGGGGACGAGAGACCCAGTACTTC
TRBJ2-5 TRBV27 15 . TRBD2 CASSSWSGGKETQYF TGTGCCAGCAGCTCTTGGAGCGGGGGTAAAGAGACCCAGTACTTC
TRBJ2-3 TRBV2 15 once . CASSSREGGTDTQYF TGTGCCAGCAGTTCCAGGGAAGGGGGCACAGATACGCAGTATTTT